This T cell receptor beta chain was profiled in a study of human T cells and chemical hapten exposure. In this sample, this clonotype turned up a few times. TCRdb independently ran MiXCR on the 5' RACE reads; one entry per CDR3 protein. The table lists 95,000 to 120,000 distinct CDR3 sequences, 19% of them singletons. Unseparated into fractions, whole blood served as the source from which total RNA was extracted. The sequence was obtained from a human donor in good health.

The CDR3 region is CASSQGGDEQYF. The CDR3 region has the DNA TGTGCCAGCAGCCAGGGGGGCGACGAGCAGTACTTC. J is TRBJ2-7 and V is TRBV3-1; D may correspond to TRBD1 or TRBD2 (6 bases each). CDR1 and CDR2 from the germline V gene are LGHDT and YNNKEL (reference sequence). The CDR3 runs 12 residues. Trimming took 3 bases from V and 5 from J, leaving 8 bases between them.